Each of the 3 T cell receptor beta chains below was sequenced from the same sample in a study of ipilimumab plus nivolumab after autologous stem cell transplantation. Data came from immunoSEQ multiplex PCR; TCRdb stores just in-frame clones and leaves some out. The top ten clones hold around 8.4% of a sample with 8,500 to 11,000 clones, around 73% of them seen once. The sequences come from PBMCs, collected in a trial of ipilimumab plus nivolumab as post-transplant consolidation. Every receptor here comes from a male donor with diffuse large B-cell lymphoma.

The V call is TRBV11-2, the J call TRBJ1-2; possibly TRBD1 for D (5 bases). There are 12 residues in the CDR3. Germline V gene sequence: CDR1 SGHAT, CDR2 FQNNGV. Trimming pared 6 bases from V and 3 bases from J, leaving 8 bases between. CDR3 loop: CASRGRDYGYTF. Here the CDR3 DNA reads TGTGCCAGCAGGGGACGGGACTATGGCTACACCTTC. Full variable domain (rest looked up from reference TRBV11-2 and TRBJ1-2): EAGVAQSPRYKIIEKRQSVAFWCNPISGHATLYWYQQILGQGPKLLIQFQNNGVVDDSQLPKDRFSAERLKGVDSTLKIQPAKLEDSAVYLCASRGRDYGYTFGSGTRLTVV.

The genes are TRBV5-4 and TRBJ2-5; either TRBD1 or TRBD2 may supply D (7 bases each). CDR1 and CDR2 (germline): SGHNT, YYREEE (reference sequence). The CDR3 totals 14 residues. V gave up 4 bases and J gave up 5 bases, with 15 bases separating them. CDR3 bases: TGTGCCAGCAGCCAGGGGGGGGGCGGCGAGACCCAGTACTTC. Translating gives CASSQGGGGETQYF.

The CDR3 is CASSIGSEQYF. The CDR3 nucleotides are TGTGCCAGTAGTATAGGTAGCGAGCAGTACTTC. The chain carries TRBV19 and TRBJ2-7; D is ambiguous. CDR1 is LNHDA and CDR2 is SQIVND in the germline V gene (reference sequence). This CDR3 has 11 residues. V was cut by 1 base and J by 6 bases, with 4 bases left in between.